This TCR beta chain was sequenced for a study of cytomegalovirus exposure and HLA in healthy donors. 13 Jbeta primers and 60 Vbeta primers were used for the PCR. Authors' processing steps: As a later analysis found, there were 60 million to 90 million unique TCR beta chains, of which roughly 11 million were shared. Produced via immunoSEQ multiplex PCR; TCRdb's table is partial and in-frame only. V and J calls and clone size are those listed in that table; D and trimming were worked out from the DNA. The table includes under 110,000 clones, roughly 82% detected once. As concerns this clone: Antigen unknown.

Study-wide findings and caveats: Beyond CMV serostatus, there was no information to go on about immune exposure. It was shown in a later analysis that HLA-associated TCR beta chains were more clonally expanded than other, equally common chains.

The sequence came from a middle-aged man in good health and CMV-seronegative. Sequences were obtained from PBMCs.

Here the CDR3 reads CASIFRSSYNSPLHF. Written as DNA, the CDR3 is TGTGCCAGCATCTTTAGGAGCTCCTATAATTCACCCCTCCACTTT. This chain connects TRBV6-1 to TRBJ1-6; D is unresolved. Germline CDR1 is MNHNS and CDR2 is SASEGT. The V end lost 7 bases, the J end lost 0 bases, and 10 bases lay between the germline ends. The CDR3 consists of 15 residues.